The present T cell receptor beta chain was sequenced within a study of blood T cell repertoires in COVID-19. This CDR3 has 13 amino acids. Trimming took 4 bases from V and 3 from J, leaving 9 bases between them. Germline loops: CDR1 MGHRA, CDR2 YSYEKL. Those enrolled, adults aged roughly 18 to 100 years, came from around 24 US areas. Participants reported their clinical history, and cohort assignment relied on those reports. In this sample, this clone turned up a few times. Original data processing: Counts of nucleated cells, estimated from reference gene primer amplification, were obtained. Libraries were prepared by immunoSEQ multiplex PCR; TCRdb keeps only in-frame clonotypes and omits some of them. Clone size and the V and J calls come from that table; the DNA yielded D and trimming. The sample holds about 430,000 clones; more than 70% are singletons and the top ten take less than 1.5%.

This receptor was taken from a woman between 18 and 29 years old who had been exposed to COVID-19. Sample: PBMCs or T cells enriched from blood (not recorded which). This chain uses TRBV4-1 with TRBJ1-2; D ambiguous. Here the CDR3 DNA reads TGCGCCAGCAGCCCCCAGATTGACTATGGCTACACCTTC. This sequence encodes CASSPQIDYGYTF.